This T cell receptor beta chain was found in a study of blood T cells in healthy people across ages. Total RNA extraction produced at least 5 micrograms (per sample) for the study. Notes on the study in general: Possibly confounding the expanded clonotype changes was the fact that donor CMV status was unknown.

Notes on this clonotype: Its specificity is unknown.

Germline CDR1 SGHDN, CDR2 FVKESK. V was clipped by 5 bases and J by 6 bases; unmatched bases: 9. CDR3 length equals 14 residues. The authors ran a second PCR of roughly 6 to 11 cycles using a sample-barcoded 5' primer and a J-beta primer mix. Through a template-switch adaptor with 12 random nucleotides, each cDNA molecule received a tag. TCRdb itself ran the 5' RACE reads through MiXCR, one entry per CDR3 protein. In the table there are approximately 780,000 distinct CDR3 sequences, roughly 25% of which are singletons. The same sample was also used in a study of T cells of mothers and their children. In that study: Samples came from a few healthy Caucasian mothers and their six children.

This chain connects TRBV14 to TRBJ1-1, with 7 bases fitting TRBD1. Sequencing used blood. This receptor was obtained from a boy younger than 18 in good health. Here the CDR3 reads CASSAGTVLSEAFF. The CDR3 nucleotides read TGTGCCAGCAGCGCCGGGACAGTCCTCTCTGAAGCTTTCTTT. The variable domain in full, with the rest retrieved from reference TRBV14 and TRBJ1-1, is EAGVTQFPSHSVIEKGQTVTLRCDPISGHDNLYWYRRVMGKEIKFLLHFVKESKQDESGMPNNRFLAERTGGTYSTLKVQPAELEDSGVYFCASSAGTVLSEAFFGQGTRLTVV.